One sample yielded the 3 T cell receptor beta chains listed below, sequenced in a study of synovial regulatory T cells in juvenile arthritis. The protocol was immunoSEQ multiplex PCR, while the TCRdb copy is restricted to in-frame clones and leaves out a portion. In total, the table holds about 6,400 clones. What was sequenced was Treg cells from blood. Sample subset: remaining (HLA-DR-negative) circulating blood Treg cells. The source of these receptors is a donor younger than 30 with juvenile idiopathic arthritis.

The chain has TRBV2 and TRBJ2-1. CDR3 length: 12 residues. No DNA is recorded. Germline V gives CDR1 SNHLY, CDR2 FYNNEI. The chain's CDR3 is CASRLPSNEQFF.

J is TRBJ2-3 and V is TRBV4-3; the D call of TRBD2 rests on TCRdb alone, since no DNA is present to check it. Germline loops: CDR1 LGHNA, CDR2 YSLEER. This CDR3 has 13 amino acids. DNA is not on record. The CDR3 reads CASSRSRGDTQYF.

The V and J genes are TRBV28 and TRBJ1-4. The germline V gene encodes CDR1 MDHEN and CDR2 SYDVKM. The CDR3 totals 19 residues. The DNA is not on file. CDR3: CASNPVRGLLGATNEKLFF.